This T cell receptor beta chain originates from a study of cytomegalovirus exposure and HLA in healthy donors. At the level of the study: As an earlier analysis found, 150 million to 200 million T cells yielded about 120 million unique TCR beta sequences.

Points from the study as a whole: Productive rates of about 90% or about 30% were seen for most TCR beta V segments in an earlier analysis. HLA restriction was apparent for most CMV-associated TCR beta chains in a later analysis.

Trimming at V came to 6 bases and at J to 5 bases, leaving 13 bases not matched to a gene. CDR3 size: 16 residues. Germline-derived CDR1 and CDR2 are MDHEN and SYDVKM. Comment on this clone: Its specificity is not known.

13 Jbeta primers and 60 Vbeta primers were used for the PCR. Profiled with immunoSEQ multiplex PCR; TCRdb holds only in-frame clones, not every one. Found here are 200,000 or so clones; the top ten clones hold 0.9% to 1.4%. This receptor was taken from a girl aged 2-9 years in good health and CMV-seropositive. The source material was PBMCs. This chain uses TRBV28 with TRBJ2-5; 9 nucleotides line up with TRBD1. CDR3 nucleotide sequence: TGTGCCAGCAGCCAGCGACAGGGGGGAGTCTTGGAGACCCAGTACTTC. It encodes CASSQRQGGVLETQYF.